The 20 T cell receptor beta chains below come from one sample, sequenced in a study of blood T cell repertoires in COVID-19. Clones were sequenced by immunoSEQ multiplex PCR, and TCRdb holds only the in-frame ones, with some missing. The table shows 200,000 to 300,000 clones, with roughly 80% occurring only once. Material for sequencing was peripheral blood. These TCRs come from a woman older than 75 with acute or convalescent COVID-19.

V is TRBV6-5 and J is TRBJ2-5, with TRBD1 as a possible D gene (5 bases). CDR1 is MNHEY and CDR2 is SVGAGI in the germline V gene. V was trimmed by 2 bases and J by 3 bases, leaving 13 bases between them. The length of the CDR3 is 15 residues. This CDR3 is CASSYKQGLEETQYF. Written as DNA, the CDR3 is TGTGCCAGCAGTTACAAGCAGGGATTGGAAGAGACCCAGTACTTC.

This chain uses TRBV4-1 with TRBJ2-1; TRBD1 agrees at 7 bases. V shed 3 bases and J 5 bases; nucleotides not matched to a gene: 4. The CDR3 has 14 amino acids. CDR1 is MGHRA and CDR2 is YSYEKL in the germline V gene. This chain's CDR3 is CASSHPTGDNEQFF. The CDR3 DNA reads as TGCGCCAGCAGCCACCCAACAGGGGACAATGAGCAGTTCTTC.

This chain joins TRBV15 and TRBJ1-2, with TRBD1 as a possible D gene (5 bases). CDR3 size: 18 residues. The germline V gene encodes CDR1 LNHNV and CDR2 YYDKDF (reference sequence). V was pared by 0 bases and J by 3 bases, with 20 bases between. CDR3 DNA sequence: TGTGCCACCAGCAGAGACTCCGGGGGGGGTCGCTCGCACTATGGCTACACCTTC. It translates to CATSRDSGGGRSHYGYTF.

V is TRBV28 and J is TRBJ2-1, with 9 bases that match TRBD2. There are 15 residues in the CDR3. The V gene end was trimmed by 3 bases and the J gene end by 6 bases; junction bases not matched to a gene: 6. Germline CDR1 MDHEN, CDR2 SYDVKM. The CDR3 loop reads CASSFARGGPNEQFF. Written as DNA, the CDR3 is TGTGCCAGCAGTTTCGCGCGGGGGGGCCCCAATGAGCAGTTCTTC.

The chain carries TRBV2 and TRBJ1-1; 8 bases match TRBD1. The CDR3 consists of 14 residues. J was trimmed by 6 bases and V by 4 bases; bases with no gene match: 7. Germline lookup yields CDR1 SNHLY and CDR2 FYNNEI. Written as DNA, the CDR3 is TGTGCCAGCAGTGGGGGGACAGGTAAAGCTGAAGCTTTCTTT. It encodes CASSGGTGKAEAFF.

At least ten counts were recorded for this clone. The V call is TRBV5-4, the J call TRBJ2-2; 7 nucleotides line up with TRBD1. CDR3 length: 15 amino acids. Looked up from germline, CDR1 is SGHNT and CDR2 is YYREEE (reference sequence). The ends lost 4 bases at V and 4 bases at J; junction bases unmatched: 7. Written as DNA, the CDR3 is TGTGCCAGCAGCCGGACAGGTTCTGGCACCGGGGAGCTGTTTTTT. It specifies CASSRTGSGTGELFF.

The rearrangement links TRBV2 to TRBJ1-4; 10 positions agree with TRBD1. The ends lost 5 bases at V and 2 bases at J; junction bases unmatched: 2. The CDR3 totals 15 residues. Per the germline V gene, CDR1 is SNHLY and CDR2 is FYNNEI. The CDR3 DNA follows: TGTGCCAGCAGTCGGGACAGGGGTACTAATGAAAAACTGTTTTTT. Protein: CASSRDRGTNEKLFF.

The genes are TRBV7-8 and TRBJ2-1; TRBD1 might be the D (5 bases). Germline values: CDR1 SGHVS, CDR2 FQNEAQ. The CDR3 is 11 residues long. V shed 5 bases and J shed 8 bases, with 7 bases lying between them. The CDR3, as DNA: TGTGCCAGCAGCCCAGGGTATGAGCAGTTCTTC. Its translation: CASSPGYEQFF.

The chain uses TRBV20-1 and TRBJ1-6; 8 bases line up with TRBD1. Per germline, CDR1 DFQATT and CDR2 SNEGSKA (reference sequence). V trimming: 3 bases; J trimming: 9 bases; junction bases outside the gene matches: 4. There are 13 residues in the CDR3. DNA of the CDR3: TGCAGTGCTAGTGGGACAGGTAGTTCACCCCTCCACTTT. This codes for CSASGTGSSPLHF.

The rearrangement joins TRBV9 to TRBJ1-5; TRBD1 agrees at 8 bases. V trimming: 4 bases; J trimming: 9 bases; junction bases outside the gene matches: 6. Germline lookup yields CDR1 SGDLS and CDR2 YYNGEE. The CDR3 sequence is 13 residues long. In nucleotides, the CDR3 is TGTGCCAGCAGCCGTCAGGGGGCTGGGCCCCAGCATTTT. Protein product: CASSRQGAGPQHF.

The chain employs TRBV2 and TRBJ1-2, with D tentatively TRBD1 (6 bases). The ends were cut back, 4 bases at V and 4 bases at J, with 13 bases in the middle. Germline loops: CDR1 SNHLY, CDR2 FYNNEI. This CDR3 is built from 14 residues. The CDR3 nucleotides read TGTGCCAGCAGTGGTGGGACATCGATCTATGGCTACACCTTC. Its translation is CASSGGTSIYGYTF.

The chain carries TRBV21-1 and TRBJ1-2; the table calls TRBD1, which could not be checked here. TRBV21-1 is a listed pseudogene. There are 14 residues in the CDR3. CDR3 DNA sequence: TGTGCCAGCAGCTCCAGGGGGGTCCATTATGGCTACACCTTC. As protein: CASSSRGVHYGYTF.

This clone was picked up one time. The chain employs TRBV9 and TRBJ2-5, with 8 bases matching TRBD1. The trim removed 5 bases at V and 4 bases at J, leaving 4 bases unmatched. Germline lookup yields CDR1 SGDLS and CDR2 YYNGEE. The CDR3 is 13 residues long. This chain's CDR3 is CASSETGAETQYF. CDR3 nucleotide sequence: TGTGCCAGCAGTGAGACAGGGGCAGAGACCCAGTACTTC. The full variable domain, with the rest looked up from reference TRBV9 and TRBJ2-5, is DSGVTQTPKHLITATGQRVTLRCSPRSGDLSVYWYQQSLDQGLQFLIQYYNGEERAKGNILERFSAQQFPDLHSELNLSSLELGDSALYFCASSETGAETQYFGPGTRLLVL.

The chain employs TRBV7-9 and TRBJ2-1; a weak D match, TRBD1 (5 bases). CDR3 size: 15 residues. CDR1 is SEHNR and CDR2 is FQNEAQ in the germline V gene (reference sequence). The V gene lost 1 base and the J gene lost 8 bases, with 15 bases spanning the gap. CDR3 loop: CASSLGSGMADEQFF. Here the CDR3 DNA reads TGTGCCAGCAGCTTAGGGTCAGGGATGGCGGATGAGCAGTTCTTC. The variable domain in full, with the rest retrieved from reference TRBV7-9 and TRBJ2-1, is DTGVSQNPRHKITKRGQNVTFRCDPISEHNRLYWYRQTLGQGPEFLTYFQNEAQLEKSRLLSDRFSAERPKGSFSTLEIQRTEQGDSAMYLCASSLGSGMADEQFFGPGTRLTVL.

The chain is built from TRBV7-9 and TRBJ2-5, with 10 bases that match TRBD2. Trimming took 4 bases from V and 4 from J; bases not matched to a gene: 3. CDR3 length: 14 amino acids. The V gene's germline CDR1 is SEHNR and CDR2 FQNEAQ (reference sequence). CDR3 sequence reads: CASSSSGGGETQYF. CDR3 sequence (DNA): TGTGCCAGCAGCTCTAGCGGGGGAGGAGAGACCCAGTACTTC.

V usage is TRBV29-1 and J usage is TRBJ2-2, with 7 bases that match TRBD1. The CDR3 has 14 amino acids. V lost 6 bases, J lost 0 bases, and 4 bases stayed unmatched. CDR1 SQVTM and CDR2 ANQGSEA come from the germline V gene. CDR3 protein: CSVGRGSNTGELFF. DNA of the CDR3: TGCAGCGTGGGCAGGGGGTCGAACACCGGGGAGCTGTTTTTT.

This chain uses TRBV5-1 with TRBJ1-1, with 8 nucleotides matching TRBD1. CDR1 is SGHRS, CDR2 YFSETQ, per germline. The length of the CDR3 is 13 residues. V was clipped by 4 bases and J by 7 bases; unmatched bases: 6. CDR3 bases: TGCGCCAGCAGCAATACAGGGGGTGTTGAAGCTTTCTTT. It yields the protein CASSNTGGVEAFF.

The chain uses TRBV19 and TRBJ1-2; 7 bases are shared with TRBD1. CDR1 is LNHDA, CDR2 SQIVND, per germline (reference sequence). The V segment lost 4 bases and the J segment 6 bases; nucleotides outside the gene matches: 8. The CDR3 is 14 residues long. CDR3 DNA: TGTGCCAGTAGTAGACAGGGAGGAGGAAATGGCTACACCTTC. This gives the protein CASSRQGGGNGYTF.

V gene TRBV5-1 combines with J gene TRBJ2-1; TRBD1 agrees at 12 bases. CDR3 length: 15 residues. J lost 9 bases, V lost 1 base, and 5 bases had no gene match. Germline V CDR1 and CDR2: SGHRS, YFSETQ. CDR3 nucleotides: TGCGCCAGCAGCTTGTTGGGACAGGGGGCGGTTGAGCAGTTCTTC. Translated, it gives CASSLLGQGAVEQFF.

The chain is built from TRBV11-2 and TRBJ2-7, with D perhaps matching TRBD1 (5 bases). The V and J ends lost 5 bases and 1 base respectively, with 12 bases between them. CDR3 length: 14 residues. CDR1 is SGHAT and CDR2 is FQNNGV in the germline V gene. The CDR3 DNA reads TGTGCCAGCAGCCTCAGGGCCAATTCCTACGAGCAGTACTTC. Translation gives CASSLRANSYEQYF.